This T cell receptor beta chain is from a study of shared T cell receptors in the human thymus. Produced via immunoSEQ multiplex PCR; TCRdb's table is partial and in-frame only. Of approximately 68,000 clones in the sample, around 96% were seen once. The V gene's germline CDR1 is SGHAT and CDR2 FQNNGV. V dropped 5 bases and J dropped 1 base, with 15 bases sitting between them. This CDR3 region has 16 residues. This chain connects TRBV11-2 to TRBJ2-1, with D perhaps TRBD1 (6 bases). The sequenced sample was thymocytes. This receptor was taken from a human donor. The CDR3 protein is CASSRFRGRSYNEQFF. The CDR3 DNA reads as TGTGCCAGCAGCCGCTTCAGGGGAAGGTCCTACAATGAGCAGTTCTTC.